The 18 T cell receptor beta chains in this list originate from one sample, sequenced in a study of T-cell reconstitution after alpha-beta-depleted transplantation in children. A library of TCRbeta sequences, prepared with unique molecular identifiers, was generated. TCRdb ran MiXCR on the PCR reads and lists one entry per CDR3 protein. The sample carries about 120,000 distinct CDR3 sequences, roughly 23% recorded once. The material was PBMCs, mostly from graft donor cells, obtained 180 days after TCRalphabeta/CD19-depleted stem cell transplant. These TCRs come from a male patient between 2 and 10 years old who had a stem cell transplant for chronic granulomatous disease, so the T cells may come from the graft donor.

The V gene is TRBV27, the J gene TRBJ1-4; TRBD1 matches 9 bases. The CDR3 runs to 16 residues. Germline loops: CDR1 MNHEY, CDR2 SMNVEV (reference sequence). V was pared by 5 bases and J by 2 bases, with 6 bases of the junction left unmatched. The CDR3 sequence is CASSLGQGRTNEKLFF. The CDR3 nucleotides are TGTGCCAGCAGTCTCGGACAGGGGAGGACTAATGAAAAACTGTTTTTT.

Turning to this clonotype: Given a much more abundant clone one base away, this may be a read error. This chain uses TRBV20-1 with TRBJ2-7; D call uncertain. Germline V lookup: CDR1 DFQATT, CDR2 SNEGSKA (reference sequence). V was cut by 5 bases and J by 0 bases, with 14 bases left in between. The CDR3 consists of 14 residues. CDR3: CSAGSDGYSYEQYF. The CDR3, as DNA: TGCAGTGCTGGGTCAGACGGGTACTCCTACGAGCAGTACTTC.

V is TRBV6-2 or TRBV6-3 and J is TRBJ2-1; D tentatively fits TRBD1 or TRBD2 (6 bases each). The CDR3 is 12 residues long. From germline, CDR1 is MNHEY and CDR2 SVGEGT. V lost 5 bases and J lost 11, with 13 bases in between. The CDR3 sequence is CASSDSRDKQFF. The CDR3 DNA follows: TGTGCCAGCAGTGATTCGCGGGACAAGCAGTTCTTC.

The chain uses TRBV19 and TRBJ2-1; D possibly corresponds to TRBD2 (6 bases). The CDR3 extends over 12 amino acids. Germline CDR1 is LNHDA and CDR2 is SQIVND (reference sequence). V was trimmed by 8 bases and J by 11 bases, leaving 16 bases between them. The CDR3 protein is CASATAGLKQFF. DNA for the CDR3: TGTGCCAGTGCCACGGCGGGGCTCAAGCAGTTCTTC.

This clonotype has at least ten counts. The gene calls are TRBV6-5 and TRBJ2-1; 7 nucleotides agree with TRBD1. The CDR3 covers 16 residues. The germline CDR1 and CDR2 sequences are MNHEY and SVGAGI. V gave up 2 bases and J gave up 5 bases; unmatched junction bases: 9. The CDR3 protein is CASSYPDRAVNNEQFF. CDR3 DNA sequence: TGTGCCAGCAGTTACCCCGACAGGGCCGTTAACAATGAGCAGTTCTTC.

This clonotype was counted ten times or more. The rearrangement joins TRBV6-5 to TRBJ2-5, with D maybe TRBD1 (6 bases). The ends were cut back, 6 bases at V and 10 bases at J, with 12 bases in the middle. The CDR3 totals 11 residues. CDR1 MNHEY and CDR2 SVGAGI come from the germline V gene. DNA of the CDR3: TGTGCCAGCAGGAACAGGGCATACCAGTACTTC. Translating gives CASRNRAYQYF.

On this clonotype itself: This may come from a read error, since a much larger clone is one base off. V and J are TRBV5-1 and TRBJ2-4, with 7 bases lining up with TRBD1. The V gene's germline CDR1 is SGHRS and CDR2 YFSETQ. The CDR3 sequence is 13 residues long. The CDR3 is CASSLGTDNSQYF. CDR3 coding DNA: TGCGCCAGCAGCTTAGGGACAGATAACAGTCAGTACTTC.

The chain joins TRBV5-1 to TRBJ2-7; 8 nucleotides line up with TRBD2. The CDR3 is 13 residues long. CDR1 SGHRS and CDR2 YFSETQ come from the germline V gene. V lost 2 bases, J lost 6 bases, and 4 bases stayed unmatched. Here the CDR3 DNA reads TGCGCCAGCAGCTTCGGGAGGGCCCTCGAGCAGTACTTC. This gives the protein CASSFGRALEQYF.

CDR3 in DNA: TGTGCCAGCAGTTGGGGGCCCTACGAGCAGTACTTC. Protein product: CASSWGPYEQYF. This chain joins TRBV28 and TRBJ2-7, with TRBD1 as a possible D gene (6 bases). This CDR3 contains 12 residues. Per the germline V gene, CDR1 is MDHEN and CDR2 is SYDVKM. V dropped 4 bases and J dropped 2 bases, with 6 bases sitting between them.

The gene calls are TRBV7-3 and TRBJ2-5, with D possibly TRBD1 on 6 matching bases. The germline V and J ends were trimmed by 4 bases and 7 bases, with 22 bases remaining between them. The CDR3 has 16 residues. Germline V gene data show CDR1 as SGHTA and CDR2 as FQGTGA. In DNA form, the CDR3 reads TGTGCCAGCAGCTCCCAGCCCAACGCAGGGGTGGCGACCCAGTACTTC. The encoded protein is CASSSQPNAGVATQYF.

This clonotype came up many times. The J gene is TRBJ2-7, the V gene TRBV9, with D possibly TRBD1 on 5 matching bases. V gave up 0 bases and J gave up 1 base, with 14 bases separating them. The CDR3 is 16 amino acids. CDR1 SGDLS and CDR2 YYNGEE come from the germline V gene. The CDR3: CASSVVNFQGSYEQYF. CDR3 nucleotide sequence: TGTGCCAGCAGCGTAGTAAATTTCCAGGGTTCCTACGAGCAGTACTTC.

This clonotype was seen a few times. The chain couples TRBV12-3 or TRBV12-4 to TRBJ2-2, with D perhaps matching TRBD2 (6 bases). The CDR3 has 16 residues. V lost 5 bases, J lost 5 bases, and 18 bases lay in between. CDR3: CASSPGTSFRTGELFF. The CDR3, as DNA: TGTGCCAGCAGTCCTGGGACTTCCTTTAGAACCGGGGAGCTGTTTTTT.

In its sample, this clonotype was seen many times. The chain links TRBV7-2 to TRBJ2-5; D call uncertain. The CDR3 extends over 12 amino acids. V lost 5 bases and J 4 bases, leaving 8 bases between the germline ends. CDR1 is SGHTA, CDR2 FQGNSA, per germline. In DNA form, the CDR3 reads TGTGCCAGCAGCCCATTCGCAGAGACCCAGTACTTC. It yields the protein CASSPFAETQYF.

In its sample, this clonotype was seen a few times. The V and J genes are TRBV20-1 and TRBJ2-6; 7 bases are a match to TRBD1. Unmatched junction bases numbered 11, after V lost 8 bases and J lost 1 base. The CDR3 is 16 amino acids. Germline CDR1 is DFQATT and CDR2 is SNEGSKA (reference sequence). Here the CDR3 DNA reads TGCAGTTTTAAGGGGGCCTCAATGTCTGGGGCCAACGTCCTGACTTTC. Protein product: CSFKGASMSGANVLTF.

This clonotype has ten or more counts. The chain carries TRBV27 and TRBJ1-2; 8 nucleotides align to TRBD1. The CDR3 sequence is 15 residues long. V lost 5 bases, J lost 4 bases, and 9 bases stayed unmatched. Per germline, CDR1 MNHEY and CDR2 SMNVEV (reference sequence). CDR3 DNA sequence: TGTGCCAGCAGTCGAAACAGGGGGGCGGGCTATGGCTACACCTTC. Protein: CASSRNRGAGYGYTF.

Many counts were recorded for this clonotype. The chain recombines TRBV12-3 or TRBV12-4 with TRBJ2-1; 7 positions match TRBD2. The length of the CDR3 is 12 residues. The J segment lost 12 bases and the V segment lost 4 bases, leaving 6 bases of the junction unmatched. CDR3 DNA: TGTGCCAGCAGTTCCCGGGACTACGGGCAGTTCTTC. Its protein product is CASSSRDYGQFF.

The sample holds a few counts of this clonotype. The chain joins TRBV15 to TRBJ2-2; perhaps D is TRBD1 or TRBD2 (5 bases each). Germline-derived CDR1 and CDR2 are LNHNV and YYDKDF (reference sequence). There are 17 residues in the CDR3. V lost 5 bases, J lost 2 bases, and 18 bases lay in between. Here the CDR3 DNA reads TGTGCCACCAGCCTCCGGGGTAGGGACGGAAACACCGGGGAGCTGTTTTTT. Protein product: CATSLRGRDGNTGELFF.

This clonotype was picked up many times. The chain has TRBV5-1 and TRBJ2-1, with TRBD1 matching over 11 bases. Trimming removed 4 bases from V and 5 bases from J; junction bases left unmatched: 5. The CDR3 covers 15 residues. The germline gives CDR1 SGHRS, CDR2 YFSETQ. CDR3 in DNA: TGCGCCAGCAGCCAAGGACAGGGGGCGAACAATGAGCAGTTCTTC. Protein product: CASSQGQGANNEQFF. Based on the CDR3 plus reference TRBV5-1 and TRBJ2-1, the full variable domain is KAGVTQTPRYLIKTRGQQVTLSCSPISGHRSVSWYQQTPGQGLQFLFEYFSETQRNKGNFPGRFSGRQFSNSRSEMNVSTLELGDSALYLCASSQGQGANNEQFFGPGTRLTVL.